This TCR beta chain emerged from a study of graft-versus-host responses after intestinal transplantation listed by TCRdb under 2021. Turning to the overall study: The transplants that recipients received were multivisceral, liver-intestinal, or isolated intestinal. Every recipient was given anti-thymocyte globulin induction, then maintenance tacrolimus and steroids for around three years. Graft-versus-host and host-versus-graft alloreactive T cell clones were tracked in the graft, circulation and bone marrow after intestinal transplantation using bulk TCR-beta CDR3 sequencing. Alloreactive clones were identified by sequencing pre-transplant mixed lymphocyte reaction products and comparing them with unstimulated pre-transplant donor and recipient T cells. The cohort enrolled 20 to 30 intestinal transplant recipients, one of whom was a retransplant, and a few patients without pretransplant specimens were excluded. A peak of at least 4% donor T cells among recipient peripheral blood mononuclear cells was the definition used for donor T cell macrochimerism. Samples from a few later patients were sequenced in-house on an Illumina MiSeq with MiXCR processing rather than by the commercial service. Study-wide conclusions, independent of this receptor: In the allografts of patients with donor T cell macrochimerism, GvH to HvG T cell clonal ratios were high. Early after transplant, declines in HvG clones were associated with peak levels of circulating GvH clones. Conclusions were limited by the relatively low number and heterogeneity of intestinal transplant patients. GvH clones were detected in recipient bone marrow, and some appeared earlier in ileal mucosa or blood, consistent with an intestinal mucosal origin.

Note on this clone: The antigen it binds to is not known. Per-nucleotide qualities are absent, and no much larger clonotype sits a single base away.

In the first month after transplant, blood samples were collected up to 4 times, and after that at least monthly when available. The germline V gene specifies SNHLY as CDR1 and FYNNEI as CDR2. A distance of 17 bases separates the germline ends of V and J, which lose 2 bases and 3 bases respectively. The CDR3 contains 16 residues, cysteine and phenylalanine counted. Of all the DNA, just the CDR3 is kept, 48 bases in frame from base 1. The library came from the immunoSEQ multiplex PCR assay. For most patients, high-throughput TCR-beta CDR3 sequencing of genomic DNA was performed by Adaptive Biotechnologies. In the paper's pipeline: TCR sequencing data for some 19 patients were retrieved from Adaptive's ImmunoSEQ software; three other patients were processed with MiXCR and VDJtools. CDR3 nucleotide sequences shared by donor and recipient were removed because the origin of these sequences could not be assigned. To be classed as alloreactive, a clone needed at least 2-fold expansion over unstimulated cells and a minimum CFSE-low frequency of 0.002% (template counts) or 0.001% (read counts). Clones were considered mappable if detected in sequenced pre-transplant spleen, lymph node, or MLR CFSE-low populations of the donor or recipient. Cumulative frequency of alloreactive clones was calculated as a percentage of all sequences weighted by copy number. TCRdb took over this immuneACCESS table, retaining in-frame rearrangements with V and J assigned. Such tables are incomplete; in checked studies, under half of the missing clones stem from an unresolved V gene, and the remainder is unexplained. V and J calls and clone size are as listed in that table; D and trimming were resolved from the DNA. For this sample the table gives 80,000 or so clones, of which about 90% were detected only once. Under 0.85% of the sample lies in the top ten.

Material: PBMCs, obtained 98 days after intestinal transplantation. The receptor was derived from a human patient who received an intestinal transplant, so some T cells may come from the graft donor. Recombination connected TRBV2 to TRBJ2-7, with a tentative D gene TRBD2 over 6 matching bases. CDR3 region: CASSEKPWRGRYEQYF. At the DNA level, the sequence is TGTGCCAGCAGTGAAAAGCCGTGGCGGGGCCGCTACGAGCAGTACTTC.